The clone carrying this TCR beta chain has more than one count but fewer than ten. Its specificity is unknown. This sample is part of a study of Ad26.COV2.S vaccination and SARS-CoV-2 variants. Study as a whole: Donor was one of the participants in the Ad26.COV2.S arm of the COV1001 trial. Once or twice, 56 days apart, Ad26.COV2.S was delivered intramuscularly. Study findings and constraints: Recipients of either vaccine or placebo displayed similar breadth of non-spike TCRs.

Stated treatment: around 19 received Ad26.COV2.S at low or high dose, single or two shots; about 5 received placebo; per-sample allocation not given. At day 63 after the first vaccine or placebo injection, samples were drawn. The study used a vaccine consisting of an Ad26 vector that expressed Wuhan-strain SARS-CoV-2 spike. The CDR3 spans 15 residues. Germline CDR1 reads SGHRS; CDR2 reads YFSETQ. V was pared by 0 bases and J by 6 bases, with 8 bases of the junction left unmatched. Method: immunoSEQ multiplex PCR; TCRdb's copy keeps in-frame clones and lacks some. The profile shows fewer than 400,000 clones, roughly 90% of them singletons.

Specimen: peripheral blood, collected in a trial of Ad26.COV2.S vaccine versus placebo. The chain has TRBV5-1 and TRBJ1-2; TRBD1 aligns across 7 bases. The source is a person between 18 and 65 years old who received the Ad26.COV2.S COVID-19 vaccine or a placebo. The CDR3 coding sequence is TGCGCCAGCAGCTTGGCACAGGGGAGATTAGATGGCTACACCTTC. This encodes CASSLAQGRLDGYTF. Together with reference TRBV5-1 and TRBJ1-2, the CDR3 gives the full variable domain: KAGVTQTPRYLIKTRGQQVTLSCSPISGHRSVSWYQQTPGQGLQFLFEYFSETQRNKGNFPGRFSGRQFSNSRSEMNVSTLELGDSALYLCASSLAQGRLDGYTFGSGTRLTVV.